The source of this TCR beta chain is a study of cytomegalovirus exposure and HLA in healthy donors. PCR involved 60 Vbeta and 13 Jbeta primers. Assay used: immunoSEQ multiplex PCR; TCRdb lists only in-frame clones, some missing. The sample has around 130,000 clones, about 83% seen once. The CDR3 runs to 16 residues. V lost 0 bases and J lost 3, with 13 bases in between. Germline V gene sequence: CDR1 SGHRS, CDR2 YFSETQ. The genes are TRBV5-1 and TRBJ2-1; TRBD2 is a possible D gene (6 bases). Sequencing was performed on PBMCs. This clonotype was obtained from a girl aged 2-10 years in good health and CMV-seronegative. The CDR3 DNA reads as TGCGCCAGCAGCTTGGCCGAAGGGAGGCACTACAATGAGCAGTTCTTC. Residues: CASSLAEGRHYNEQFF.